The present T cell receptor (beta chain) was sequenced within a study of T cells after yellow fever vaccination. Study-wide context: Some fractions had low cell numbers, and these were prepared with SMART-Seq v4 Ultra Low Input.

Production of TCR cDNA was by 5'RACE template switching, which also added a universal primer site and UMIs. TCRdb analysed the 5' RACE reads with MiXCR anew, one entry per CDR3 protein. The profile shows 400,000 or so distinct CDR3 sequences, around a tenth of them singletons. Trimming took 8 bases from V and 2 from J, leaving 13 bases between them. The CDR3 totals 15 residues. Germline V gives CDR1 SGHTA, CDR2 FQGNSA. The sequences come from PBMCs, collected on the day of the first yellow fever vaccination. This rearrangement joins TRBV7-2 to TRBJ1-6, with D tentatively TRBD1 (5 bases). The TCR sequence derives from a man in his late teens or twenties who received the YFV17D yellow fever vaccine. As DNA, the CDR3 is TGTGCCAGCCACGCAGGGCGGCCCTATAATTCACCCCTCCACTTT. Its translation: CASHAGRPYNSPLHF.